This T cell receptor (beta chain) was captured in a study of radiotherapy plus CTLA-4 blockade in lung cancer. Study-level background: In under 20% of patients, objective responses were seen; approximately 31% had disease control.

Concerning this clone: The antigen is undetermined.

Lung cancer patients with chemo-refractory metastatic non-small-cell disease were given focal radiation plus CTLA-4 blockade with ipilimumab. Study-level points and caveats: Reports state that early shifts in blood T cell clones, with interferon-beta, best predicted response. Once radiotherapy plus ipilimumab had been given, TCR clones derived from tumor expanded in blood.

TCRdb keeps only in-frame clones here, not all; method: immunoSEQ multiplex PCR. The sample lists about 25,000 clones; 70% to 75% were seen once. This CDR3 spans 16 amino acids. From germline, CDR1 is SGHRS and CDR2 YFSETQ. V lost 1 base to trimming and J lost 0 bases; unmatched junction nucleotides: 4. The starting material was peripheral blood, obtained from a patient treated with radiotherapy plus ipilimumab. The chain links TRBV5-1 to TRBJ2-7; 10 nucleotides align to TRBD2. The TCR was taken from a human donor with non-small cell lung cancer whose response to radiotherapy plus ipilimumab could not be evaluated. The CDR3 reads CASSLFASGSSYEQYF. DNA for the CDR3: TGCGCCAGCAGCTTGTTCGCTAGCGGGAGCTCCTACGAGCAGTACTTC.